The subject of this entry is one T cell receptor (beta chain). Measured with immunoSEQ multiplex PCR; TCRdb has only the in-frame clones, and not every one. The data hold some 71,000 clones, with just over 90% observed a single time. Losses at the gene ends were 2 bases for V and 3 bases for J; bases not matched to a gene: 13. The V gene's germline CDR1 is SGHAT and CDR2 FQNNGV. The CDR3 has 18 residues. This record belongs to a study of control samples from healthy donors and cancer patients. The receptor comes from a woman in her 50s with colorectal cancer. The chain recombines TRBV11-2 with TRBJ2-3; 8 bases map to TRBD2. Sequencing input: PBMCs. The CDR3 nucleotides read TGTGCCAGCAGCTTAATCCGGGGGGGGCCGCGCGGGACAGATACGCAGTATTTT. This sequence encodes CASSLIRGGPRGTDTQYF.